These T cell receptor beta chains were read from a single sample in a study of T cell responses to AZD1222 COVID-19 vaccine. Repertoires were generated with immunoSEQ multiplex PCR, while TCRdb's copy carries only in-frame clones and drops some. The sample lists 200,000 or so clones; 85% to 95% were seen once. The sample here was peripheral blood, taken on day 0 of AZD1222 vaccination. The source of these receptors is an adult in good health. CDR3s include the opening cysteine and the closing phenylalanine or tryptophan. The size entry is marked missing in some rows and otherwise reads once, few, many or a size class.

CASSQESASSTYNEQFF,17,.,TRBV3-1/TRBV3-2,TRBJ2-1
CASSTQPSYEQYF,13,.,TRBV3-1/TRBV3-2,TRBJ2-7
CASSRTGGWETQYF,14,once,TRBV6-5,TRBJ2-5
CASSAGRVYNSPLHF,15,.,TRBV2,TRBJ1-6
CASSLYGDRGDQPQHF,16,.,TRBV5-6,TRBJ1-5
CASSRREQGDTEAFF,15,.,TRBV4-1,TRBJ1-1
CASFGQGMYEQYF,13,.,TRBV28,TRBJ2-7
CASSPQTGPLYEQYF,15,once,TRBV18,TRBJ2-7
CASSLGRDGGSRSYEQYF,18,.,TRBV7-8,TRBJ2-7
CASSLWSRSTNEKLFF,16,.,TRBV28,TRBJ1-4
CASSEPGVNSPLHF,14,.,TRBV6-1,TRBJ1-6
CASSPLASGRAYEQYF,16,.,TRBV5-6,TRBJ2-7
CASSTGLNLGYTF,13,few,TRBV19,TRBJ1-2
CASSWTSGRTYNEQFF,16,.,TRBV9,TRBJ2-1
CASSLGPKAFF,11,.,TRBV28,TRBJ1-1
CASSKVKLGGRFHNEQFF,18,.,TRBV21-1,TRBJ2-1
CASSLARAGGGEQYF,15,.,TRBV11-1,TRBJ2-7
CPRRGNSYEQYF,12,few,TRBV14,TRBJ2-7
CASRTTGGPVETQYF,15,.,TRBV27,TRBJ2-5
CASRPGTDRNTGELFF,16,.,TRBV5-8,TRBJ2-2
CASSPEEAMMNTEAFF,16,.,TRBV4-1,TRBJ1-1
CASSEIQRNTIYF,13,.,TRBV10-2,TRBJ1-3
CASSLMANSPLHF,13,.,TRBV12-3/TRBV12-4,TRBJ1-6
CASSQGAARVIDEQYF,16,.,TRBV4-1,TRBJ2-7
CASSSRPANRMSNEQFF,17,once,TRBV5-1,TRBJ2-1
CASSIETGRYSSYNEQFF,18,.,TRBV19,TRBJ2-1
CASSVLPRVLPQHF,14,.,TRBV28,TRBJ1-5
CASSLVRSGVLVYEQYF,17,.,TRBV7-2,TRBJ2-7
CASSEQPGGEAFF,13,once,TRBV6-1,TRBJ1-1
CASSLAGFFLGQGASDYGYTF,21,.,TRBV7-2,TRBJ1-2